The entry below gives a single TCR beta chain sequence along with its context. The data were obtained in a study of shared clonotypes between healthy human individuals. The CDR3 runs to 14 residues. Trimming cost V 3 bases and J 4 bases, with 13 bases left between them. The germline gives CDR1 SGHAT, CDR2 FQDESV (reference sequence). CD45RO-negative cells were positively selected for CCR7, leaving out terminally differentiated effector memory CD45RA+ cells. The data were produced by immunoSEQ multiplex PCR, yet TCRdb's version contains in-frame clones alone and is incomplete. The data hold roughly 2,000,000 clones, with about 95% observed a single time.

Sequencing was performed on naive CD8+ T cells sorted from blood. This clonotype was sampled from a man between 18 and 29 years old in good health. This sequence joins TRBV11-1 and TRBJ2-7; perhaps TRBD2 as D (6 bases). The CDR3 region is CASSLGVGLYEQYF. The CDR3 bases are TGTGCCAGCAGCTTGGGGGTGGGACTTTACGAGCAGTACTTC.